What follows are 18 T cell receptor beta chains derived from one specimen sequenced in a study of vaccination and CD4 T cells after COVID-19 (dated by TCRdb to between 2022 and 2023). The intended sense of this specimen's treatment or condition label: approximately nine-day PBMC culture with coronavirus spike peptide pools or control peptides (ViraFEST assay). Preparation of the library involved PCR. The run used an Illumina iSeq 100. TCR sequencing of DNA from cultured CD4+ T cells used the Oncomine TCR Beta short-read assay at the Johns Hopkins FTIC core. The raw public reads went through TCRdb reprocessing: fastp at Q25, MiXCR clone calling, in-frame beta chains kept. Rows matching on CDR3 protein sequence are summarized as one entry with the most common DNA and genes. This sample has 12,000 or so distinct CDR3 sequences in its table, and roughly three fifths of those were observed once. About 15% of the sample belongs to the ten largest clones.

For these TCRs, the target antigens are not known. The source material was CD4+ T cells from blood, cultured in vitro. Source of these receptors: a human donor who had recovered from COVID-19.

A word on this clonotype: The junction departs from germline at one end; a sequencing error may be responsible. This chain links TRBV27 with TRBJ2-1; TRBD2 might be the D (5 bases). The CDR3 runs to 17 residues. CDR1 is MNHEY and CDR2 is SMNVEV in the germline V gene (reference sequence). DNA for the CDR3: TGTGCCAGCAGTTCCGCGGCTAAGCGGCGTTCTTACAATGAACAGTTCTTC. Translation gives CASSSAAKRRSYNEQFF.

The CDR3 is CASSQRRDYGYTF. DNA of the CDR3: TGTGCCAGCAGCCAAAGGCGGGACTATGGCTACACCTTC. The V and J genes are TRBV14 and TRBJ1-2, with no clear D. Trimming removed 2 bases at V and 3 bases at J, with 7 bases between. Germline CDR1 reads SGHDN; CDR2 reads FVKESK. This CDR3 contains 13 residues.

V is TRBV20-1 and J is TRBJ2-2; TRBD2 aligns across 11 bases. CDR1 DFQATT and CDR2 SNEGSKA come from the germline V gene (reference sequence). This CDR3 contains 14 residues. Trimming cost V 5 bases and J 4 bases; bases outside gene matches: 3. CDR3 coding DNA: TGCAGTGCTCCCGGGACTAGCGGCACCGGGGAGCTGTTTTTT. This encodes CSAPGTSGTGELFF.

Here the CDR3 reads CASSPPRIYEQYF. The CDR3 DNA sequence: TGTGCCAGCAGCCCCCCCCGGATATACGAGCAGTACTTC. The J gene is TRBJ2-7, the V gene TRBV6-2 or TRBV6-3; D unclear. Germline CDR1 is MNHEY and CDR2 is SVGEGT. V was pared by 6 bases and J by 4 bases, with 13 bases between. The CDR3 covers 13 residues.

This clonotype was picked up a small number of times. The V and J genes are TRBV20-1 and TRBJ1-2, with 7 bases identical to TRBD1. The CDR3 contains 13 residues. CDR1 and CDR2 from the germline V gene are DFQATT and SNEGSKA (reference sequence). Trimming removed 5 bases from V and 5 bases from J; junction bases left unmatched: 8. DNA for the CDR3: TGCAGTGCTCAGAAGGACAGGCTTTATGGCTACACCTTC. Its translation: CSAQKDRLYGYTF.

This clonotype appeared a few times. This rearrangement joins TRBV7-9 to TRBJ1-1; possible D gene TRBD1, 5 bases. V lost 5 bases, J lost 2 bases, and 15 bases lay in between. There are 15 residues in the CDR3. Germline CDR1 and CDR2: SEHNR and FQNEAQ (reference sequence). The CDR3 here is CASSLPGRQNTEAFF. The DNA of the CDR3 is TGTGCCAGCAGCCTGCCGGGACGGCAAAACACTGAAGCTTTCTTT.

This clonotype is a singleton in its sample. CDR3 DNA sequence: TGTGCCAGCAGTGAACTGGACAGGGGAAAAGGCTACACCTTC. Protein sequence: CASSELDRGKGYTF. This chain connects TRBV2 to TRBJ1-2, with TRBD1 matching over 9 bases. The V segment lost 2 bases and the J segment 8 bases; nucleotides outside the gene matches: 6. The CDR3 has 14 amino acids. The germline V gene encodes CDR1 SNHLY and CDR2 FYNNEI.

The genes are TRBV6-1 and TRBJ2-2; 7 bases agree with TRBD1. With 5 bases clipped from V and 4 bases from J, the junction kept 4 bases outside the gene matches. The germline V gene has CDR1 MNHNS and CDR2 SASEGT. CDR3 length: 14 residues. CDR3: CASSRDSPTGELFF. The DNA of the CDR3 is TGTGCCAGCAGTCGGGACAGCCCCACCGGGGAGCTGTTTTTT.

On this clonotype itself: A much more abundant neighbour one base away suggests this may be a read error. This chain links TRBV20-1 with TRBJ2-3; the match to TRBD2 covers 7 bases. The germline CDR1 and CDR2 sequences are DFQATT and SNEGSKA (reference sequence). The CDR3 is made up of 15 amino acids. J was trimmed by 3 bases and V by 0 bases; bases with no gene match: 6. CDR3 bases: TGCAGTGCTAGAGATGGGCGGGGGTCGACAGATACGCAGTATTTT. Translated: CSARDGRGSTDTQYF.

The chain joins TRBV7-2 to TRBJ1-1; TRBD1 matches at 7 bases. Germline CDR1 SGHTA, CDR2 FQGNSA. Trimming at V came to 5 bases and at J to 3 bases, leaving 9 bases not matched to a gene. This CDR3 is built from 15 residues. In DNA form, the CDR3 reads TGTGCCAGCAGCACCGGACAGGTGGGATACACTGAAGCTTTCTTT. Protein: CASSTGQVGYTEAFF.

The V call is TRBV18, the J call TRBJ1-2; a possible D gene is TRBD1 (6 bases). Germline V CDR1 and CDR2: KGHSH, LQKENI. Between the trimmed V and J ends, which lost 3 bases and 6 bases, there was a span of 17 bases. The CDR3 runs 15 residues. The CDR3 sequence is CASSPTQGGVNGYTF. CDR3 DNA: TGTGCCAGCTCACCTACACAGGGTGGGGTGAATGGCTACACCTTC.

V usage is TRBV7-9 and J usage is TRBJ1-3; a weak D match, TRBD1 (6 bases). V was trimmed by 4 bases and J by 1 base, leaving 8 bases between them. The germline V gene has CDR1 SEHNR and CDR2 FQNEAQ (reference sequence). This CDR3 region has 14 residues. DNA of the CDR3: TGTGCCAGCAGCTCCCAGGGGTCTGGAAACACCATATATTTT. Translation: CASSSQGSGNTIYF. The full variable domain, in which reference TRBV7-9 and TRBJ1-3 provide the parts outside the CDR3, is DTGVSQNPRHKITKRGQNVTFRCDPISEHNRLYWYRQTLGQGPEFLTYFQNEAQLEKSRLLSDRFSAERPKGSFSTLEIQRTEQGDSAMYLCASSSQGSGNTIYFGEGSWLTVV.

The chain recombines TRBV18 with TRBJ1-2, with D hard to call. The CDR3 extends over 15 amino acids. Trimming removed 1 base from V and 2 bases from J, with 11 bases in between. The V gene's germline CDR1 is KGHSH and CDR2 LQKENI. The CDR3 region has the DNA TGTGCCAGCTCACCACGAGCCGGGCAAAACTATGGCTACACCTTC. It encodes CASSPRAGQNYGYTF. Using reference TRBV18 and TRBJ1-2 for the parts outside the CDR3, the full variable domain is NAGVMQNPRHLVRRRGQEARLRCSPMKGHSHVYWYRQLPEEGLKFMVYLQKENIIDESGMPKERFSAEFPKEGPSILRIQQVVRGDSAAYFCASSPRAGQNYGYTFGSGTRLTVV.

The gene calls are TRBV19 and TRBJ2-7; the D call may be TRBD1 or TRBD2 (5 bases each). V shed 9 bases and J shed 6 bases, with 18 bases lying between them. This CDR3 spans 13 amino acids. The germline gives CDR1 LNHDA, CDR2 SQIVND (reference sequence). CDR3 loop: CASDSGTHTEQYF. The CDR3 nucleotides read TGTGCCAGCGACTCCGGGACCCACACCGAGCAGTACTTC.

By share of the sample, this clonotype is medium-sized. V and J are TRBV20-1 and TRBJ2-5; tentatively, D is TRBD1 (5 bases). V was pared by 2 bases and J by 4 bases, with 14 bases between. Germline-derived CDR1 and CDR2 are DFQATT and SNEGSKA (reference sequence). This CDR3 contains 14 residues. CDR3 region: CSARFKGIGETQYF. CDR3 nucleotide sequence: TGCAGTGCTAGATTTAAGGGGATCGGAGAGACCCAGTACTTC.

This CDR3 is CSAKREGFFATDTQYF. The CDR3, as DNA: TGCAGCGCCAAGCGGGAGGGGTTCTTTGCCACAGATACGCAGTATTTT. V usage is TRBV29-1 and J usage is TRBJ2-3, with 10 bases identical to TRBD2. Germline values: CDR1 SQVTM, CDR2 ANQGSEA. After removal of 7 bases from V and 2 bases from J, the junction contained 12 bases not matched to a gene. The CDR3 loop spans 16 amino acids.

The V call is TRBV6-1, the J call TRBJ1-5; D unclear. Trimming took off 3 bases at V and 4 bases at J, with 13 bases between the two ends. Germline lookup yields CDR1 MNHNS and CDR2 SASEGT. The CDR3 runs to 15 residues. CDR3 amino acids: CASSDAGRGNQPQHF. CDR3 bases: TGTGCCAGCAGTGATGCAGGCCGTGGGAATCAGCCCCAGCATTTT.

This rearrangement joins TRBV6-5 to TRBJ1-2; D gene unclear. CDR1 and CDR2 from the germline V gene are MNHEY and SVGAGI. CDR3 length equals 14 residues. The V end lost 0 bases, the J end lost 7 bases, and 12 bases lay between the germline ends. The CDR3 DNA follows: TGTGCCAGCAGTTACTCTCAGTCGCTAAGTGGCTACACCTTC. As protein: CASSYSQSLSGYTF.